The 25 T cell receptor beta chains reported below all come from one sample, sequenced in a study of beta chain features in type 1 diabetes. The entirety of the isolated RNA underwent reverse transcription, so expressed TCRB transcripts were sequenced. Only in-frame clones appear in the TCRdb table, and some are missing; sequencing was by immunoSEQ multiplex PCR. Here the sample spans hundreds of thousands of clones, roughly an eighth being singletons. Overall study results and limits: Among patients with Type 1 diabetes, TCRB CDR3s were moderately but significantly shorter in every one of the four CD4+ subsets.

These TCRs are of unknown antigen specificity. Sequences were obtained from naive CD4+ T cells from blood. These receptors all stem from a man aged 18 to 29 with type 1 diabetes.

The chain links TRBV5-4 to TRBJ2-5; a weak D match, TRBD1 (6 bases). The CDR3 sequence is 13 residues long. CDR1 SGHNT and CDR2 YYREEE come from the germline V gene (reference sequence). V was shortened by 4 bases and J by 4 bases, with 11 bases between the two germline ends. The DNA of the CDR3 is TGTGCCAGCAGCGTCAGGGGTGCAGAGACCCAGTACTTC. It specifies CASSVRGAETQYF.

In this sample, this clone turned up a few times. The chain employs TRBV2 and TRBJ1-1, with TRBD1 matching over 8 bases. V gave up 6 bases and J gave up 0 bases; unmatched junction bases: 3. CDR3 length equals 14 residues. CDR1 is SNHLY, CDR2 FYNNEI, per germline. The CDR3 loop is CASRGTGLNTEAFF. Written as DNA, the CDR3 is TGTGCCAGCAGGGGGACAGGTCTGAACACTGAAGCTTTCTTT.

This clone was picked up a small number of times. CDR3 nucleotides: TGTGCCAGCAGCCCGGGACTAGCGGGGGCAGATACGCAGTATTTT. This translates into CASSPGLAGADTQYF. V and J are TRBV9 and TRBJ2-3, with TRBD2 matching 14 bases. Germline CDR1 and CDR2: SGDLS and YYNGEE. The CDR3 totals 15 residues. The J segment lost 4 bases and the V segment lost 4 bases, leaving 2 bases of the junction unmatched.

This clone turned up a few times. V usage is TRBV28 and J usage is TRBJ1-2, with D uncertain. CDR1 MDHEN and CDR2 SYDVKM come from the germline V gene. Trimming removed 3 bases from V and 4 bases from J, with 6 bases in between. This CDR3 is built from 12 residues. CDR3 nucleotide sequence: TGTGCCAGCAGTTTCCCCCTCTATGGCTACACCTTC. Protein: CASSFPLYGYTF.

The gene calls are TRBV11-2 and TRBJ2-6; weak D call: TRBD2 (6 bases). This CDR3 comprises 18 residues. In germline, CDR1 is SGHAT, CDR2 FQNNGV. V lost 5 bases to trimming and J lost 1 base, with 18 bases between them. CDR3 coding DNA: TGTGCCAGCAGCCCCGACAATGGGGGGTTGTCTGGGGCCAACGTCCTGACTTTC. Protein: CASSPDNGGLSGANVLTF.

Only a few counts were recorded for this clone. The CDR3 region has the DNA TGTGCCAGCAGTGAGGACGGTTATAATTCACCCCTCCACTTT. As protein: CASSEDGYNSPLHF. The rearrangement links TRBV2 to TRBJ1-6; D remains ambiguous. Trimming took off 3 bases at V and 4 bases at J, with 7 bases between the two ends. The CDR3 extends over 14 amino acids. The germline V gene encodes CDR1 SNHLY and CDR2 FYNNEI. Full variable domain (rest looked up from reference TRBV2 and TRBJ1-6): EPEVTQTPSHQVTQMGQEVILRCVPISNHLYFYWYRQILGQKVEFLVSFYNNEISEKSEIFDDQFSVERPDGSNFTLKIRSTKLEDSAMYFCASSEDGYNSPLHFGNGTRLTVT.

The V and J genes are TRBV29-1 and TRBJ1-1, with D perhaps matching TRBD1 (5 bases). Germline V gene lookup returns CDR1 SQVTM and CDR2 ANQGSEA. Deletions cut 8 bases from V and 1 base from J, with 17 bases between. The CDR3 covers 14 residues. The CDR3 protein is CSSDQQDKNTEAFF. The CDR3 DNA sequence: TGCAGCTCTGATCAACAGGACAAGAACACTGAAGCTTTCTTT.

This sequence joins TRBV28 and TRBJ1-1; unclear D gene. Trimming shortened V by 7 bases and J by 6 bases, and 12 bases separated the two germline ends. Germline lookup yields CDR1 MDHEN and CDR2 SYDVKM. CDR3 size: 12 residues. CDR3 nucleotides: TGTGCCAGCAACTCTCTAGGCGCTGAAGCTTTCTTT. Residues: CASNSLGAEAFF.

This clone was recorded a few times. The identical CDR3 is also encoded by other nucleotide sequences in the sample. The rearrangement links TRBV9 to TRBJ2-3, with D possibly matching TRBD1 (5 bases). This CDR3 contains 15 residues. V lost 0 bases and J lost 0, with 8 bases in between. Looked up from germline, CDR1 is SGDLS and CDR2 is YYNGEE. The CDR3 DNA sequence: TGTGCCAGCAGCGTAGAAGGGGCTAGCACAGATACGCAGTATTTT. This codes for CASSVEGASTDTQYF.

This clone was observed a handful of times. V is TRBV2 and J is TRBJ1-5; 9 bases fit TRBD1. This CDR3 region has 13 residues. V dropped 7 bases and J dropped 5; count of bases not matched to a gene: 3. Germline lookup yields CDR1 SNHLY and CDR2 FYNNEI. The CDR3, as DNA: TGTGCCAGCAACAGACAGGGGGATCAGCCCCAGCATTTT. Protein product: CASNRQGDQPQHF.

The CDR3 sequence: CASSTTGTGHQPQHF. The DNA of the CDR3 is TGTGCCAGTAGTACGACCGGGACGGGTCATCAGCCCCAGCATTTT. The genes are TRBV19 and TRBJ1-5, with D possibly being TRBD1 (5 bases). CDR3 length: 15 amino acids. Germline V gives CDR1 LNHDA, CDR2 SQIVND (reference sequence). The germline V and J ends were trimmed by 4 bases and 5 bases, with 15 bases remaining between them. The variable domain in full, with the rest retrieved from reference TRBV19 and TRBJ1-5, is DGGITQSPKYLFRKEGQNVTLSCEQNLNHDAMYWYRQDPGQGLRLIYYSQIVNDFQKGDIAEGYSVSREKKESFPLTVTSAQKNPTAFYLCASSTTGTGHQPQHFGDGTRLSIL.

The CDR3 nucleotides read TGCGCCAGCAGCTCAGGGAAATACGAGCAGTACTTC. Its protein product is CASSSGKYEQYF. J is TRBJ2-7 and V is TRBV5-1; D possibly corresponds to TRBD1 (5 bases). The CDR3 sequence is 12 residues long. The V end was cut by 3 bases, the J end by 4 bases, with 8 bases between. From germline, CDR1 is SGHRS and CDR2 YFSETQ. Based on the CDR3 plus reference TRBV5-1 and TRBJ2-7, the full variable domain is KAGVTQTPRYLIKTRGQQVTLSCSPISGHRSVSWYQQTPGQGLQFLFEYFSETQRNKGNFPGRFSGRQFSNSRSEMNVSTLELGDSALYLCASSSGKYEQYFGPGTRLTVT.

The V gene is TRBV29-1, the J gene TRBJ1-2; perhaps TRBD1 as D (6 bases). Trimming removed 6 bases at V and 0 bases at J, with 11 bases between. The CDR3 totals 13 residues. Germline V CDR1 and CDR2: SQVTM, ANQGSEA. The DNA for the CDR3 is TGCAGCGTGAGGGACACTGCTAACTATGGCTACACCTTC. Its translation is CSVRDTANYGYTF.

V and J are TRBV9 and TRBJ1-2, with TRBD1 identical over 7 bases. Losses at the gene ends were 4 bases for V and 8 bases for J; bases not matched to a gene: 5. This CDR3 region has 12 residues. Germline V CDR1 and CDR2: SGDLS, YYNGEE. CDR3: CASSRGLEGYTF. CDR3 DNA: TGTGCCAGCAGCAGGGGGCTGGAAGGCTACACCTTC.

This chain links TRBV30 with TRBJ1-5, with D perhaps TRBD1 (6 bases). The CDR3 runs 13 residues. Germline V gene sequence: CDR1 GTSNPN, CDR2 SVGIG (reference sequence). V gave up 2 bases and J gave up 7 bases, with 12 bases separating them. In DNA, the CDR3 is TGTGCCTGGAGTCCGCGGACAGTACAGCCCCAGCATTTT. As protein: CAWSPRTVQPQHF.

The chain is built from TRBV30 and TRBJ1-3; 9 bases align to TRBD1. This CDR3 comprises 16 residues. Per germline, CDR1 GTSNPN and CDR2 SVGIG (reference sequence). The V and J ends lost 1 base and 4 bases, in that order; junction bases with no gene match: 8. This CDR3 reads CAWSATGGTWGNTIYF. The CDR3 DNA reads as TGTGCCTGGAGTGCCACAGGGGGCACTTGGGGAAACACCATATATTTT.

Only a few counts were recorded for this clone. This chain links TRBV30 with TRBJ1-4; D not resolved. Looked up from germline, CDR1 is GTSNPN and CDR2 is SVGIG (reference sequence). V gave up 1 base and J gave up 8 bases, with 11 bases separating them. This CDR3 spans 13 amino acids. The CDR3 nucleotides are TGTGCCTGGAGTGAACTCCCACAGGAAAAACTGTTTTTT. This encodes CAWSELPQEKLFF.

On this clone: Other nucleotide sequences from this sample produce the same CDR3. The DNA of the CDR3 is TGCAGCGGAGGACAGGTGAACACTGAAGCTTTCTTT. This encodes CSGGQVNTEAFF. The chain is built from TRBV29-1 and TRBJ1-1; 7 bases fit TRBD1. The germline gives CDR1 SQVTM, CDR2 ANQGSEA. The CDR3 totals 12 residues. V dropped 7 bases and J dropped 0; count of bases not matched to a gene: 2.

The CDR3 sequence: CAWKVLSLNGDSPLHF. The CDR3 region has the DNA TGTGCCTGGAAGGTGCTCAGCCTGAACGGTGATTCACCCCTCCACTTT. V usage is TRBV30 and J usage is TRBJ1-6; D unresolved. This CDR3 region has 16 residues. With 4 bases removed from V and 8 bases from J, the gap between germline ends came to 21 bases. Per the germline V gene, CDR1 is GTSNPN and CDR2 is SVGIG (reference sequence).

This clone was detected a few times. The chain uses TRBV5-4 and TRBJ1-4; D is uncertain. The V gene lost 7 bases and the J gene lost 4 bases, with 11 bases spanning the gap. In germline, CDR1 is SGHNT, CDR2 YYREEE (reference sequence). This CDR3 region has 13 residues. CDR3 sequence: CASSLKGNEKLFF. The CDR3 bases are TGTGCCAGCTCGCTGAAGGGTAATGAAAAACTGTTTTTT.

This clone was seen a few times. The chain carries TRBV29-1 and TRBJ1-4, with 9 positions matching TRBD1. V lost 4 bases, J lost 6 bases, and 9 bases stayed unmatched. There are 15 residues in the CDR3. In germline, CDR1 is SQVTM, CDR2 ANQGSEA. The CDR3 region is CSVAPTGGGDEKLFF. DNA for the CDR3: TGCAGCGTTGCCCCCACAGGGGGCGGTGATGAAAAACTGTTTTTT.

This chain uses TRBV7-2 with TRBJ1-2; D ambiguous. This CDR3 is built from 13 residues. V gave up 4 bases and J gave up 0 bases, with 6 bases separating them. Germline assignment: CDR1 SGHTA and CDR2 FQGNSA. The CDR3 DNA sequence: TGTGCCAGCAGCTCATTAGCTAACTATGGCTACACCTTC. It codes for CASSSLANYGYTF.

This clone was seen a handful of times. The chain employs TRBV2 and TRBJ2-1, with D unresolved. The V and J ends lost 7 bases and 1 base respectively, with 11 bases between them. The length of the CDR3 is 14 residues. Per the germline V gene, CDR1 is SNHLY and CDR2 is FYNNEI. The chain's CDR3 is CASTGTQSYNEQFF. The CDR3 bases are TGTGCCAGCACGGGCACCCAATCCTACAATGAGCAGTTCTTC.

The chain joins TRBV7-9 to TRBJ2-1; 9 positions agree with TRBD1. The CDR3 is made up of 16 amino acids. Losses at the gene ends were 6 bases for V and 7 bases for J; bases not matched to a gene: 13. The germline V gene encodes CDR1 SEHNR and CDR2 FQNEAQ (reference sequence). Here the CDR3 reads CASRPRQGVPENEQFF. The CDR3 DNA reads as TGTGCCAGCAGACCTCGACAGGGGGTCCCGGAGAATGAGCAGTTCTTC.

The chain is built from TRBV30 and TRBJ1-2; D remains ambiguous. This CDR3 contains 13 residues. V shed 4 bases and J shed 5 bases, with 14 bases lying between them. Germline V CDR1 and CDR2: GTSNPN, SVGIG (reference sequence). CDR3 coding DNA: TGTGCCTGGACTCCTCTTGGATCTTATGGCTACACCTTC. This sequence encodes CAWTPLGSYGYTF.